These 19 T cell receptor beta chains were all obtained from the same sample, sequenced in a study of control samples from healthy donors and cancer patients. Produced via immunoSEQ multiplex PCR; TCRdb's table is partial and in-frame only. The sample has about 140,000 clones; 80% to 90% are singletons. The sample taken for sequencing was blood. All receptors derive from a woman aged 30 to 39 in good health.

The gene calls are TRBV5-1 and TRBJ2-1; possibly TRBD2 for D (6 bases). In germline, CDR1 is SGHRS, CDR2 YFSETQ. This CDR3 is 14 amino acids long. V lost 7 bases to trimming and J lost 4 bases, with 15 bases between them. CDR3 amino acids: CASAEGLRYNEQFF. In DNA, the CDR3 is TGCGCCAGCGCGGAGGGGCTTAGATACAATGAGCAGTTCTTC.

This chain connects TRBV3-1 (or the pseudogene TRBV3-2) to TRBJ1-1, with D perhaps TRBD1 (5 bases). This CDR3 has 15 amino acids. CDR1 is LGHDT and CDR2 is YNNKEL in the germline V gene (reference sequence). The V and J ends lost 5 bases and 1 base respectively, with 14 bases between them. The CDR3 protein is CASSDPGRPNTEAFF. CDR3 in DNA: TGTGCCAGCAGCGACCCGGGACGGCCGAACACTGAAGCTTTCTTT.

The chain joins TRBV5-6 to TRBJ2-7; D unresolved. V shed 4 bases and J shed 4 bases, with 6 bases lying between them. The germline V gene has CDR1 SGHDT and CDR2 YYEEEE. This CDR3 is built from 11 residues. The CDR3 reads CASSHGYEQYF. The DNA of the CDR3 is TGTGCCAGCAGCCATGGTTACGAGCAGTACTTC.

The chain links TRBV3-1 (or the pseudogene TRBV3-2) to TRBJ1-1; a possible D gene is TRBD1 (5 bases). V dropped 1 base and J dropped 12 bases, with 12 bases sitting between them. Germline-derived CDR1 and CDR2 are LGHDT and YNNKEL (reference sequence). This CDR3 is 12 amino acids long. The CDR3 nucleotides are TGTGCCAGCAGCCAAGCCTATTCGGACACTTTCTTT. Translation: CASSQAYSDTFF.

The chain is built from TRBV30 and TRBJ1-4, with 8 bases that match TRBD1. CDR3 length equals 22 residues. Losses at the gene ends were 5 bases for V and 2 bases for J; bases not matched to a gene: 28. CDR1 and CDR2 from the germline V gene are GTSNPN and SVGIG (reference sequence). Here the CDR3 DNA reads TGTGCCTGGCTGAACCCAGCGAGCGGGGGCGGACAGGGAGGGGGCACTAATGAAAAACTGTTTTTT. This codes for CAWLNPASGGGQGGGTNEKLFF.

This CDR3 is CASSQVAGVKDTQYF. Here the CDR3 DNA reads TGTGCCAGCAGCCAAGTAGCGGGAGTGAAAGATACGCAGTATTTT. The chain combines TRBV7-3 with TRBJ2-3; 9 bases fit TRBD2. Trimming cost V 5 bases and J 5 bases; bases outside gene matches: 8. This CDR3 is built from 15 residues. Germline CDR1 and CDR2: SGHTA and FQGTGA.

Points on this clone: One junction end disagrees with the germline gene, perhaps due to a read error. The chain is built from TRBV18 and TRBJ2-5; the D gene could be TRBD1 or TRBD2 (5 bases each). Per germline, CDR1 KGHSH and CDR2 LQKENI. The CDR3 is 14 residues long. The DNA for the CDR3 is TGTGCCAGCTCCCCACAACGGGGCGGCGAGACCCAGTACTTC. Residues: CASSPQRGGETQYF.

This rearrangement joins TRBV5-1 to TRBJ1-5; weak D call: TRBD1 (6 bases). The length of the CDR3 is 14 residues. Germline CDR1 is SGHRS and CDR2 is YFSETQ. V lost 0 bases and J lost 5, with 9 bases in between. CDR3 in amino acids: CASSLDGGHQPQHF. The CDR3 DNA reads TGCGCCAGCAGCTTGGACGGGGGGCATCAGCCCCAGCATTTT.

The chain recombines TRBV27 with TRBJ1-3; TRBD1 matches 9 bases. After removal of 0 bases from V and 2 bases from J, the junction contained 5 bases not matched to a gene. CDR3 length equals 17 residues. Germline values: CDR1 MNHEY, CDR2 SMNVEV (reference sequence). CDR3 region: CASSLSAYRGPGNTIYF. The CDR3 DNA reads TGTGCCAGCAGTTTATCGGCCTACAGGGGGCCTGGAAACACCATATATTTT.

The V call is TRBV28, the J call TRBJ2-2; either TRBD1 or TRBD2 may fit D (7 bases each). Germline CDR1 is MDHEN and CDR2 is SYDVKM. Trimming shortened V by 4 bases and J by 3 bases, and 15 bases separated the two germline ends. The CDR3 consists of 16 residues. The CDR3 region has the DNA TGTGCCAGCAGTTCCCCGGGGAGGGGGCACACCGGGGAGCTGTTTTTT. Translating it yields CASSSPGRGHTGELFF.

V gene TRBV5-1 combines with J gene TRBJ2-5; 10 bases are shared with TRBD2. Trimming cost V 5 bases and J 5 bases; bases outside gene matches: 15. Germline loops: CDR1 SGHRS, CDR2 YFSETQ. The CDR3 has 17 residues. DNA for the CDR3: TGCGCCAGCAGTTCCGGGGTTCTAGCGGGAGTATTTGAGACCCAGTACTTC. Translating gives CASSSGVLAGVFETQYF. The variable domain in full, with the rest retrieved from reference TRBV5-1 and TRBJ2-5, is KAGVTQTPRYLIKTRGQQVTLSCSPISGHRSVSWYQQTPGQGLQFLFEYFSETQRNKGNFPGRFSGRQFSNSRSEMNVSTLELGDSALYLCASSSGVLAGVFETQYFGPGTRLLVL.

This chain links TRBV5-1 with TRBJ2-5; D not resolved. The CDR3 runs 16 residues. V shed 0 bases and J shed 2 bases, with 14 bases lying between them. Germline assignment: CDR1 SGHRS and CDR2 YFSETQ. This chain's CDR3 is CASSLGGQTKQETQYF. DNA for the CDR3: TGCGCCAGCAGCTTGGGGGGTCAGACCAAGCAAGAGACCCAGTACTTC.

The count of this clone is one. The chain recombines TRBV19 with TRBJ2-7, with TRBD2 matching over 15 bases. Germline V gene data show CDR1 as LNHDA and CDR2 as SQIVND (reference sequence). With V trimmed by 4 bases and J by 3 bases, 13 bases remained unmatched. The CDR3 totals 19 residues. The CDR3 loop is CASSNQGLAGGITGYEQYF. CDR3 in DNA: TGTGCCAGTAGTAACCAGGGACTAGCGGGAGGCATTACCGGCTACGAGCAGTACTTC.

This clone has just a few counts. V gene TRBV30 combines with J gene TRBJ2-7; 8 positions agree with TRBD2. This CDR3 is built from 15 residues. Germline trimming cut 2 bases from V and 3 bases from J; bases unmatched to any gene: 9. Germline CDR1 is GTSNPN and CDR2 is SVGIG (reference sequence). CDR3 DNA: TGTGCCTGGAGTTCGGCTAGCGGGCTTCTCTACGAGCAGTACTTC. Encoded protein: CAWSSASGLLYEQYF.

V usage is TRBV7-9 and J usage is TRBJ1-1, with D unresolved. Trimming removed 5 bases from V and 1 base from J, with 14 bases in between. This CDR3 has 15 residues. Germline CDR1 and CDR2: SEHNR and FQNEAQ (reference sequence). CDR3 amino acids: CASSQEGVANTEAFF. DNA for the CDR3: TGTGCCAGCAGCCAAGAGGGTGTGGCGAACACTGAAGCTTTCTTT.

This clone was detected a few times. The chain links TRBV5-6 to TRBJ2-5; 15 nucleotides match TRBD2. The CDR3 has 14 residues. Germline values: CDR1 SGHDT, CDR2 YYEEEE. Trimming removed 6 bases from V and 7 bases from J; junction bases left unmatched: 4. CDR3 sequence: CASKGLAGGGTQYF. CDR3 bases: TGTGCCAGCAAGGGACTAGCGGGAGGCGGGACCCAGTACTTC.

The chain employs TRBV7-8 and TRBJ1-1, with D hard to call. The ends were cut back, 0 bases at V and 4 bases at J, with 12 bases in the middle. Germline CDR1 SGHVS, CDR2 FQNEAQ. This CDR3 is 15 amino acids long. The CDR3 DNA follows: TGTGCCAGCAGCTTAGCACGGGGAGGTGTCACTGAAGCTTTCTTT. Its protein is CASSLARGGVTEAFF.

This sequence joins TRBV7-3 and TRBJ1-2; the D gene is possibly TRBD1 (6 bases). V lost 5 bases to trimming and J lost 4 bases, with 20 bases between them. Germline-derived CDR1 and CDR2 are SGHTA and FQGTGA. The CDR3 is 16 amino acids. The CDR3 sequence: CASSVSRGGRAYGYTF. As DNA, the CDR3 is TGTGCCAGCAGCGTATCTAGGGGGGGACGTGCCTATGGCTACACCTTC.

The rearrangement uses TRBV6-5 and TRBJ1-2; perhaps TRBD1 as D (6 bases). Germline loops: CDR1 MNHEY, CDR2 SVGAGI. The CDR3 has 16 amino acids. V was shortened by 2 bases and J by 0 bases, with 13 bases between the two germline ends. Here the CDR3 DNA reads TGTGCCAGCAGTTACCGTCGGCCAGGGGCTAACTATGGCTACACCTTC. Translation: CASSYRRPGANYGYTF.